Sequencing of this TCR beta chain was carried out in a study of beta chain features in type 1 diabetes. Only a few counts were recorded for this clone. As yet, its antigen is unknown. The whole isolated RNA underwent reverse transcription, so sequencing captured expressed TCRB transcripts. The repertoire was sequenced with immunoSEQ multiplex PCR; TCRdb's copy has only in-frame clones and lacks some. The sample records roughly 150,000 clones, about a tenth being singletons. Findings of the study overall: For Type 1 diabetes patients, all four CD4+ subsets carried TCRB CDR3s that were moderately but significantly shorter.

The junction had 12 bases not matched to a gene; V was cut back by 7 bases and J by 2 bases. The CDR3 contains 16 residues. Per germline, CDR1 SGHNT and CDR2 YYREEE (reference sequence). Input material: central memory CD4+ T cells from blood. The receptor comes from a man aged 30 to 45 with type 1 diabetes. The chain has TRBV5-4 and TRBJ2-3, with TRBD2 matching 8 bases. This chain's CDR3 is CASQRRLAGNTDTQYF. CDR3 nucleotide sequence: TGTGCCAGCCAACGTAGGTTAGCGGGGAACACAGATACGCAGTATTTT.